The rows below give T cell receptor beta chains drawn from one sample of a study of shared clonotypes between healthy human individuals. The method was immunoSEQ multiplex PCR; TCRdb's version includes in-frame clones alone and lacks a portion of them. The sample shows approximately 2.1 million clones, roughly 93% of them seen only once. Sample: naive CD4+ T cells from PBMCs. These receptors all stem from a young man in good health. Some clones in this sample may be carry-over from other donors' samples. Both conserved end residues are part of each CDR3. Each record gives: V gene, J gene, CDR3 protein.

TRBV5-1,TRBJ1-1,CASSSRRTGASNTEAFF
TRBV15,TRBJ2-3,CATSRDTSTDTQYF
TRBV28,TRBJ2-5,CASTDSGTSETQYF
TRBV11-2,TRBJ1-5,CASSLVGANQPQHF
TRBV4-1,TRBJ2-2,CASSQEGTSGNPGELFF
TRBV4-1,TRBJ1-5,CASSQDRGTGALNQPQHF
TRBV30,TRBJ1-4,CAWSVGRVFNEKLFF
TRBV5-1,TRBJ2-7,CASSLGTHEQYF
TRBV7-8,TRBJ2-5,CASSQIGLSQETQYF
TRBV9,TRBJ2-1,CASSASPFGQGRRDEQFF
TRBV9,TRBJ1-1,CASSPRVENEAFF
TRBV7-6,TRBJ2-1,CASSYSSALRGNEQFF
TRBV29-1,TRBJ2-7,CSVVWAGAYSYEQYF
TRBV10-3,TRBJ2-1,CAISETSGSTNEQFF
TRBV2,TRBJ2-2,CASTTSTANTGELFF
TRBV2,TRBJ2-1,CASTAGVVYNEQFF
TRBV29-1,TRBJ1-4,CSVDLGDGNEKLFF
TRBV30,TRBJ1-1,CAWSAYGRGSNTEAFF
TRBV4-1,TRBJ1-5,CASSHPGQGKGQPQHF
TRBV25-1,TRBJ1-4,CASSETGNRNEKLFF
TRBV9,TRBJ2-7,CASSVGRSSPYEQYF
TRBV7-9,TRBJ2-5,CASSLNRAGEETQYF
TRBV5-4,TRBJ2-5,CASSWTSGRETQYF
TRBV5-5,TRBJ2-1,CASSLLSSGNNEQFF
TRBV2,TRBJ1-1,CATSGDMNTEAFF
TRBV4-2,TRBJ2-7,CASSQDMGRETYEQYF
TRBV9,TRBJ2-7,CASSARDGTYEQYF
TRBV28,TRBJ2-5,CASRPLLAVETQYF
TRBV23-1,TRBJ1-5,CARRGNRAPKNQPQHF
TRBV28,TRBJ2-1,CASTGTYGYEQFF
TRBV7-2,TRBJ2-7,CASSLGIPGNGVEQYF
TRBV5-8,TRBJ2-7,CASSLRWGGTGEQYF
TRBV6-1,TRBJ2-3,CASSEASGDTQYF
TRBV15,TRBJ1-2,CATSRDLKGSYGYTF
TRBV25-1,TRBJ2-7,CASSPGGWTGGYEQYF
TRBV4-1,TRBJ2-5,CASSQYARRGETQYF
TRBV7-3,TRBJ2-7,CASSSNGFSYEQYF
TRBV18,TRBJ2-7,CASSRDRGTYEQYF
TRBV6-5,TRBJ2-5,CASSYRTEETQYF
TRBV18,TRBJ1-5,CASSPGQGRLGNQPQHF
TRBV7-8,TRBJ1-4,CASSSGAKLFF
TRBV5-4,TRBJ1-2,CASSAGGGRDGYTF
TRBV29-1,TRBJ2-5,CSVDRRTWRETQYF
TRBV6-1,TRBJ1-5,CASSEPGTGFQPQHF
TRBV7-2,TRBJ1-1,CASSLEAWGPAEAFF
TRBV7-2,TRBJ2-5,CASKREGQRWTQYF
TRBV7-2,TRBJ1-2,CASSLGQGDGYTF
TRBV7-2,TRBJ2-1,CASSPPGSRHEQFF
TRBV19,TRBJ2-7,CASSIVGKEEQYF